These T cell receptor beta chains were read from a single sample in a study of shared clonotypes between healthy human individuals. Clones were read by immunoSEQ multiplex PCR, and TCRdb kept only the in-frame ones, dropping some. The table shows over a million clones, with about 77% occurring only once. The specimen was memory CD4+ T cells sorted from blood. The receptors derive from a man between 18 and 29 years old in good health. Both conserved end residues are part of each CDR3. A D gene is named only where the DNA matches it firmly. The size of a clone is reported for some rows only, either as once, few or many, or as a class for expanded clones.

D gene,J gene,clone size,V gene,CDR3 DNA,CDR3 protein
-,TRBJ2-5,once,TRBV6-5,TGTGCCAGCAGTCACGGGGGACCTCAAGAGACCCAGTACTTC,CASSHGGPQETQYF
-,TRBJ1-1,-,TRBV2,TGTGCCAGCAGTGAAGTAGGTATTAACACTGAAGCTTTCTTT,CASSEVGINTEAFF
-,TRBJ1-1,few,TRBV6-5,TGTGCCAGCAAGTTTCGGTTAGGCACTGAAGCTTTCTTT,CASKFRLGTEAFF
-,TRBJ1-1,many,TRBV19,TGTGCCAGTAGTATGACCAGCTCGGCGGGGGCTGAAGCTTTCTTT,CASSMTSSAGAEAFF
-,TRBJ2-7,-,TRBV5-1,TGCGCCAGCAGTCGGGGACCGGCCTACGAGCAGTACTTC,CASSRGPAYEQYF
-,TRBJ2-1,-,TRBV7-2,TGTGCCAGCAGCTTAGCTTACAGGGAGCATGAGCAGTTCTTC,CASSLAYREHEQFF
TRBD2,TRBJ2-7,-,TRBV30,TGTGCCTGGAGCGGACTAGCCGAGAGCTCCTACGAGCAGTACTTC,CAWSGLAESSYEQYF
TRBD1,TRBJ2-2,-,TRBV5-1,TGCGCCAGCAGAAACACGGGACAGGGAAACACCGGGGAGCTGTTTTTT,CASRNTGQGNTGELFF
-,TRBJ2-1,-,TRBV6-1,TGTGCCAGCAGGGGCGGGAACTACAATGAGCAGTTCTTC,CASRGGNYNEQFF
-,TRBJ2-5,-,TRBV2,TGTGCCAGCAGTGAACGGCACCAAGAGACCCAGTACTTC,CASSERHQETQYF
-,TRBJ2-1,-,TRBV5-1,TGCGCCAGCAGCTTGGCCTCCGGGGCTAGATCTTACAATGAGCAGTTCTTC,CASSLASGARSYNEQFF
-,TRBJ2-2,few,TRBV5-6,TGTGCCAGCAGCTTTTACAGGGACACCGGGGAGCTGTTTTTT,CASSFYRDTGELFF
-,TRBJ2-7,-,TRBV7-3,TGTGCCAGCAGCTTGAACAGACCCGAGCAGTACTTC,CASSLNRPEQYF
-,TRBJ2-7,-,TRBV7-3,TGTGCCAGCAGCCTCTCCGCAGGGCGGGATCGCGGCGAGCAGTACTTC,CASSLSAGRDRGEQYF
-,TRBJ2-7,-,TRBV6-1,TGTGCCAGCAGGAAGACAGGATCCTACGAGCAGTACTTC,CASRKTGSYEQYF
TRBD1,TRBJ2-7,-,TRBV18,TGTGCCAGCTCAACAGGGGACTACGAGCAGTACTTC,CASSTGDYEQYF
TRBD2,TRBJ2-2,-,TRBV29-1,TGCAGCGCGACTAGCGGGAGTCTTAACGGGGAGCTGTTTTTT,CSATSGSLNGELFF
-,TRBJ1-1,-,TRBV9,TGTGCCAGCAGCGCCGGGACTCACCTTAAGGGCACTGAAGCTTTCTTT,CASSAGTHLKGTEAFF
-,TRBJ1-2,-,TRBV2,TGTGCCACTGGGTCCCGGATTAACTATGGCTACACCTTC,CATGSRINYGYTF
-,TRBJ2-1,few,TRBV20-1,TGCAGTGCCCCTGACTACAATGAGCAGTTCTTC,CSAPDYNEQFF
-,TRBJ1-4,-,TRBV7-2,TGTGCCAGCAGCTCTCAGGGAGGGATGGGCGAAAAACTGTTTTTT,CASSSQGGMGEKLFF
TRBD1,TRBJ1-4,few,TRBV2,TGTGCCAGCAGCTCCGGGACAGGGAATGAAAAACTGTTTTTT,CASSSGTGNEKLFF
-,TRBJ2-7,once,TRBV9,TGTGCCAGCAGCCTCTCCGTGGGGAACTCCTACGAGCAGTACTTC,CASSLSVGNSYEQYF
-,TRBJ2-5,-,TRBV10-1,TGCGCCAGCAGTGAGTCGGGGGGACGGAAAGAGACCCAGTACTTC,CASSESGGRKETQYF
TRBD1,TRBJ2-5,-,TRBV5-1,TGCGCCAGCAGCTTGCTCAGGGCAGGGGGCTTGGGAGAGACCCAGTACTTC,CASSLLRAGGLGETQYF
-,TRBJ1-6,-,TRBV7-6,TGTGCCAGCAGCTTAGCCTCAGGGAGTAATTCACCCCTCCACTTT,CASSLASGSNSPLHF